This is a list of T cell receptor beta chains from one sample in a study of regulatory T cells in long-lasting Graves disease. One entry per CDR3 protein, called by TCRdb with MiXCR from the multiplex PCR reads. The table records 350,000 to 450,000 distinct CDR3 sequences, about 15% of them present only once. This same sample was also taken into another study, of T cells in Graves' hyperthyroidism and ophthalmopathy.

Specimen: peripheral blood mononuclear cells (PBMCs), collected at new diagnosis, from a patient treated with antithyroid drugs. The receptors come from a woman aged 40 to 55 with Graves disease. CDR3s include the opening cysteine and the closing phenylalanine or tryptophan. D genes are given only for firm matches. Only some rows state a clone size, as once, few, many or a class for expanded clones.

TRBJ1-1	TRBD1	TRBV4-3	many	TGTGCCAGCAGCCTTCCAGGGGGCACTGAAGCTTTCTTT	CASSLPGGTEAFF
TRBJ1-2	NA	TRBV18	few	TGTGCCAGCTCACCTTCCGACACCCTCTATGGCTACACCTTC	CASSPSDTLYGYTF
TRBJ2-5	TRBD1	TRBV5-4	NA	TGTGCCAGCAGCTTGGACTCGACAGGGCAAGAGACCCAGTACTTC	CASSLDSTGQETQYF
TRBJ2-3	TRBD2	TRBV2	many	TGTGCCAGCAGCCGAGGGTTGGTGTCTAGCGGGAGTGAAGCGCAGTATTTT	CASSRGLVSSGSEAQYF
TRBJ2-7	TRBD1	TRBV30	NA	TGTGCCTGGAGCAGGACAGGGGAGAGGGAGCAGTACTTC	CAWSRTGEREQYF
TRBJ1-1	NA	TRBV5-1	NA	TGCGCCAGCAGCTTTGGCACAGTCCCCATGAACACTGAAGCTTTCTTT	CASSFGTVPMNTEAFF
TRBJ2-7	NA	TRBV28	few	TGTGCCAGCAGTCCAAGTCAGAGCTCCTACGAGCAGTACTTC	CASSPSQSSYEQYF
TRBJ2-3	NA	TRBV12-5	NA	TGTGCTAGTGGTTTGGTACAATTTGGTCAGGGAGAAGATACGCAGTATTTT	CASGLVQFGQGEDTQYF
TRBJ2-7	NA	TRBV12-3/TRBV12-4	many	TGTGCCAGCAGTCCGGGCCAAGCCCGCGAGCAGTACTTC	CASSPGQAREQYF
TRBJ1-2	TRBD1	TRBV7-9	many	TGTGCCAGCAGCTTCGCCGGACACAGGGGCTATGGCTACACCTTC	CASSFAGHRGYGYTF
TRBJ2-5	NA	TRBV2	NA	TGTGCCAGCAGTGAAGGGTTAGCGGCCCAGGAGACCCAGTACTTC	CASSEGLAAQETQYF
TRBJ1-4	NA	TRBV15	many	TGTGCCACCAGCCCCACAGGGAGGGGTAATGAAAAACTGTTTTTT	CATSPTGRGNEKLFF
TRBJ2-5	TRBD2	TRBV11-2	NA	TGTGCCAGCAGCCAAGAAACTAGCGGGAGGTATCAAGAGACCCAGTACTTC	CASSQETSGRYQETQYF
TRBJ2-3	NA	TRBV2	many	TGTGCCAGCAGCGGAGGGGTGGGGGGCACAGATACGCAGTATTTT	CASSGGVGGTDTQYF
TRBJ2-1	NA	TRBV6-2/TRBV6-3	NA	TGTGCCAGCAGTTACTCAGGAGGGTTAGACAATGAGCAGTTCTTC	CASSYSGGLDNEQFF
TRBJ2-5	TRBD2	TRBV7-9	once	TGTGCCAGCAGGTTGGGACTAGCGGGACAAGAGACCCAGTACTTC	CASRLGLAGQETQYF
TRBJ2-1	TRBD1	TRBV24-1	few	TGTGCCACCAGTGATGAAAACACTGCAGGGGGTAGTGAGCAGTTCTTC	CATSDENTAGGSEQFF
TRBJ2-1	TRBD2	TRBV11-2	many	TGTGCCAGCAGCCCGACAAGCGGTAGCGGGAGGCTCCGGCATGAGCAGTTCTTC	CASSPTSGSGRLRHEQFF
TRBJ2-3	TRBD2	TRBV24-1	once	TGTGCCACCAGTGATTTGCTCGATCGGGAGGGCCGGACAGATACGCAGTATTTT	CATSDLLDREGRTDTQYF
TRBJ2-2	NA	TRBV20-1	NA	TGCAGTGCTAGTGCGGGTTCGAGCACCGGGGAGCTGTTTTTT	CSASAGSSTGELFF
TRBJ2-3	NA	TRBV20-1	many	TGCAGTGCTAGACTCTTCCTGGCGGACACAGATACGCAGTATTTT	CSARLFLADTDTQYF
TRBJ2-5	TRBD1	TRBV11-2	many	TGTGCCAGCAGCCAAGGGGGCGCGGAGACCCAGTACTTC	CASSQGGAETQYF
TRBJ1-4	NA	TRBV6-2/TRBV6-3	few	TGTGCCAGCAGTTACGTCCCACGTGACATGAGTGAAAAACTGTTTTTT	CASSYVPRDMSEKLFF
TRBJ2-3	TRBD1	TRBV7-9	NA	TGTGCCAGCAGCTTTACAGGGGGAAGAGGAGATACGCAGTATTTT	CASSFTGGRGDTQYF
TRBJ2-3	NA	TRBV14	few	TGTGCCAGCAGCCAAGAGGCGGGATACGGCACAGATACGCAGTATTTT	CASSQEAGYGTDTQYF
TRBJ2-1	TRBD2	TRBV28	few	TGTGCCAGCAGTTTGACAGCGGGAGGATCCTACAATGAGCAGTTCTTC	CASSLTAGGSYNEQFF
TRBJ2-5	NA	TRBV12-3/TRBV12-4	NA	TGTGCCAGCAGTTTTGAGCTAGCAGGAGTGGGAGAGACCCAGTACTTC	CASSFELAGVGETQYF
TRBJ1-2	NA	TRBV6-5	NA	TGTGCCAGCAGTTACCAGGGATTAAACTATGGCTACACCTTC	CASSYQGLNYGYTF
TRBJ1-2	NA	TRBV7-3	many	TGTGCCAGCAGCTTAACGGGTCTCGATGGCTACACCTTC	CASSLTGLDGYTF
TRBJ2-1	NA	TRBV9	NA	TGTGCCAGCAGCGTAGGTGGACTATCTATTGAGCAGTTCTTC	CASSVGGLSIEQFF
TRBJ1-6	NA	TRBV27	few	TGTGCCAGCGAGGGCCCCGCGGTATTCCAGGGGATCTATAATTCACCCCTCCACTTT	CASEGPAVFQGIYNSPLHF
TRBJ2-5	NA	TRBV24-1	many	TGTGCCACCAGTGATTTGTACAGTCAAGAGACCCAGTACTTC	CATSDLYSQETQYF
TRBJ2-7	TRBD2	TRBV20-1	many	TGCAGTGCTACTAAGACTAGCGGGAGCCCCTACGAGCAGTACTTC	CSATKTSGSPYEQYF
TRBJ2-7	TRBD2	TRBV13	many	TGTGCCAGCAGTCCCGGGACTAGTGGAGCCTACGAGCAGTACTTC	CASSPGTSGAYEQYF
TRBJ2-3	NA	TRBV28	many	TGTGCCAGCAGTTGGGGTTGGGGCGAGAGCACAGATACGCAGTATTTT	CASSWGWGESTDTQYF
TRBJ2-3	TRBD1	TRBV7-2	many	TGTGCCAGCAGTCCGGGGACAGCCGTCACAGATACGCAGTATTTT	CASSPGTAVTDTQYF
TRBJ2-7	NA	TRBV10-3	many	TGTGCCATCAGTGAGTCTCTTGGGCGCGCACACTACGAGCAGTACTTC	CAISESLGRAHYEQYF